This T cell receptor beta chain was retrieved from a study of T cells and Merkel cell carcinoma outcomes (dated by TCRdb to 2020 to 2022). About the full investigation: The tumor T-cell repertoire, together with T-cell density, was examined as a predictor of clinical outcome in patients with Merkel cell carcinoma.

Samples were obtained from patients with Merkel cell carcinoma. The library was produced with the immunoSEQ multiplex PCR assay. Imported from immuneACCESS, the table was reduced by TCRdb to in-frame sequences with V and J called. These copies leave out some clones; in studies compared against another copy, an unresolved V gene accounts for under half, and the cause of the remainder is not known. The table for this sample lists over 500 clones; over 75% of them were counted only once. Of the sample, around 10% is held by the ten largest clones. In the case of this clone: Its antigen specificity is not known. No base quality values were provided; no much bigger clone lies one nucleotide off.

V is shortened by 2 bases, J by 4 bases, and the region joining them spans 12 bases. CDR1 SGHVS and CDR2 FNYEAQ were looked up in the germline V gene. Including the terminal cysteine and phenylalanine, the CDR3 comprises 15 residues. Only the CDR3 portion is preserved as DNA: 45 bases, with reading frame beginning at the first base. On the study overall, not on this receptor specifically: The combination of T-cell repertoire features and T-cell density was reported to predict clinical outcomes in patients with Merkel cell carcinoma.

The rearranged segments are TRBV7-6 and TRBJ1-3; the D gene identity is not certain. The source is a human donor with Merkel cell carcinoma. The sequencing sample was made of tumor tissue from Merkel cell carcinoma. The DNA sequence is given as TGTGCCAGCAGCTTACGTGGGCACGCGGGAAACACCATATATTTT. It translates as CASSLRGHAGNTIYF.